The TCR beta chain described here comes from a study of blood T cell repertoires in COVID-19. For the study at large: COVID-19 samples from acute and convalescent phases originated in the United States, Italy and Spain. PBMCs, B-cell-depleted T cells, or T cells were the source of the cDNA or gDNA that made up the material.

This clone came up once. Original processing notes: Reference gene primer amplification gave estimated nucleated cell counts. TCRdb's table, derived via immunoSEQ multiplex PCR, lists solely in-frame clones and lacks some. The V and J calls and clone size come from that table; D and trimming were worked out from the DNA. The sample yields tens of thousands of clones, 84% seen once. Sequenced sample: peripheral blood. This TCR was sampled from a man aged 50 to 60 with acute or convalescent COVID-19.

The CDR3: CASSPNRGSTGELFF. As DNA, the CDR3 is TGTGCCAGCAGCCCGAACAGGGGAAGCACCGGGGAGCTGTTTTTT. The rearrangement uses TRBV7-7 and TRBJ2-2, with 7 bases lining up with TRBD1. The CDR3 has 15 amino acids. The V gene's germline CDR1 is SSHAT and CDR2 FNYEAQ (reference sequence). The ends lost 5 bases at V and 4 bases at J; junction bases unmatched: 7.